The source of this TCR beta chain is a study of CD8+CD57+ T cells in acquired aplastic anemia. Looking at the study overall: CD4+ and CD8+ cells, once sorted, gave DNA averaging approximately 3 ug. Whole-study findings and limits: The study identified twenty-nine CD8+ CDR3 sequences shared by patients and controls.

The CDR3 has 14 amino acids. Looked up from germline, CDR1 is SGDLS and CDR2 is YYNGEE. Previously, flow cytometry had revealed CD8+CD57+ cell expansion in the patients chosen for sequencing. Every patient had severe acquired aplastic anemia. Researchers used genomic DNA as the template to profile TCR beta VDJ and CDR3. From the reads, TCRdb called clonotypes with MiXCR, one entry per CDR3 protein. The sample has 200,000 to 250,000 distinct CDR3 sequences, 65% seen once. With regard to this clonotype: Its antigen is unknown. A junction end diverges from the germline sequence, so it may reflect a read error.

The sequence was collected from a human donor with aplastic anemia. V is TRBV9 and J is TRBJ2-6; D is unclear. The sample comprised sorted CD4+, CD8+, or CD8+CD57+ T cells (not recorded which) from PBMCs. This chain's CDR3 is CASSLGHGANVLTF. The DNA for the CDR3 is TGCGCCAGCAGCCTGGGTCATGGGGCCAACGTCCTGACTTTC.